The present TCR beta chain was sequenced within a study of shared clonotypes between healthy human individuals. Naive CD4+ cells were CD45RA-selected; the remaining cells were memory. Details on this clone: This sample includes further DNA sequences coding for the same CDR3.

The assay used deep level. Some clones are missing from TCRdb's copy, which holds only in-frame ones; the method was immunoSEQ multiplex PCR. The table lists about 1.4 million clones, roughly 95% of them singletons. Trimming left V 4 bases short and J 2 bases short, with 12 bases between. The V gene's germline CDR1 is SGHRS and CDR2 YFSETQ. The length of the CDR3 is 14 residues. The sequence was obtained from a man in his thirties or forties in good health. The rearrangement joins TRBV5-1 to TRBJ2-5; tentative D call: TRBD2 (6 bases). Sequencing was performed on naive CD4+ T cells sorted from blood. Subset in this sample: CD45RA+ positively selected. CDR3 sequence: CASSPGTGQETQYF. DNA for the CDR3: TGCGCCAGCAGCCCCGGGACTGGGCAAGAGACCCAGTACTTC.